The 10 T cell receptor beta chains presented below share a single source sample, sequenced in a study of siplizumab effects on memory and regulatory T cells. Clones were read by immunoSEQ multiplex PCR, and TCRdb kept only the in-frame ones, dropping some. This table has tens of thousands of clones, roughly 90% appearing once. Sequences were obtained from naive CD4+ T cells sorted from blood. The source of these receptors is a human donor in good health.

The J gene is TRBJ1-4, the V gene TRBV10-2; D not certain. This CDR3 region has 12 residues. From germline, CDR1 is WSHSY and CDR2 SAAADI. The germline V and J ends were trimmed by 4 bases and 6 bases, with 6 bases remaining between them. The CDR3 bases are TGCGCCAGCAGTGGGCAGTATGAAAAACTGTTTTTT. It translates to CASSGQYEKLFF.

This chain links TRBV18 with TRBJ1-1; 9 nucleotides match TRBD1. This CDR3 has 14 amino acids. The V and J ends lost 6 bases and 5 bases, in that order; junction bases with no gene match: 7. CDR1 and CDR2 (germline): KGHSH, LQKENI. The CDR3 DNA sequence: TGTGCCAGCTCTTCCGGGACAGGGAGGACTGAAGCTTTCTTT. This sequence encodes CASSSGTGRTEAFF.

The rearrangement joins TRBV20-1 to TRBJ2-1; D gene uncertain. CDR1 DFQATT and CDR2 SNEGSKA come from the germline V gene (reference sequence). Trimming stripped 6 bases from V and 9 bases from J, with 12 bases between. CDR3 size: 11 residues. Written as DNA, the CDR3 is TGCAGTGCCATCCCTAGGATTGAGCAGTTCTTC. It yields the protein CSAIPRIEQFF.

The chain recombines TRBV27 with TRBJ2-2; D is unresolved. V dropped 3 bases and J dropped 7 bases, with 12 bases sitting between them. This CDR3 region has 14 residues. The germline gives CDR1 MNHEY, CDR2 SMNVEV (reference sequence). The chain's CDR3 is CASSLRRLRGELFF. CDR3 bases: TGTGCCAGCAGTTTGCGACGACTCCGCGGGGAGCTGTTTTTT.

The V and J genes are TRBV7-9 and TRBJ2-5; D is unresolved. The length of the CDR3 is 15 residues. Per the germline V gene, CDR1 is SEHNR and CDR2 is FQNEAQ (reference sequence). V lost 4 bases to trimming and J lost 3 bases, with 15 bases between them. Here the CDR3 reads CASSSLVAGEETQYF. As DNA, the CDR3 is TGTGCCAGCAGCTCTCTAGTGGCAGGCGAAGAGACCCAGTACTTC.

This chain links TRBV4-2 with TRBJ2-7; TRBD1 is a possible D gene (5 bases). Germline V lookup: CDR1 LGHNA, CDR2 YNFKEQ. Trimming cost V 2 bases and J 0 bases, with 11 bases left between them. This CDR3 is 15 amino acids long. The CDR3 nucleotides read TGTGCCAGCAGCCAAATCGACAGCTTCTCCTACGAGCAGTACTTC. Residues: CASSQIDSFSYEQYF.

The chain couples TRBV5-8 to TRBJ1-5; D is unclear. This CDR3 contains 16 residues. Trimming shortened V by 4 bases and J by 0 bases, and 14 bases separated the two germline ends. Germline loops: CDR1 SGHTS, CDR2 YDEGEE. The CDR3 spells CASSEYRVSSNQPQHF. The CDR3, as DNA: TGTGCCAGCAGCGAGTACCGGGTTTCTAGCAATCAGCCCCAGCATTTT.

This clone was seen only a few times. The gene calls are TRBV5-8 and TRBJ1-2; D is ambiguous. Germline V gives CDR1 SGHTS, CDR2 YDEGEE. The CDR3 is 11 residues long. V lost 1 base, J lost 9 bases, and 7 bases lay in between. The CDR3 loop reads CASSLSGRYTF. CDR3 nucleotide sequence: TGTGCCAGCAGCTTGAGTGGACGCTACACCTTC.

The CDR3 DNA reads as TGTGCCAGTAGTCCCGGCTGGGACTACAATGAGCAGTTCTTC. It translates to CASSPGWDYNEQFF. This chain connects TRBV19 to TRBJ2-1, with D unclear. The CDR3 has 14 residues. The V gene lost 5 bases and the J gene lost 3 bases, with 11 bases spanning the gap. Germline V CDR1 and CDR2: LNHDA, SQIVND (reference sequence).

The V gene is TRBV15, the J gene TRBJ1-2; the D gene is possibly TRBD1 (5 bases). The CDR3 is 14 amino acids. Trimming took 0 bases from V and 4 from J, leaving 9 bases between them. Germline assignment: CDR1 LNHNV and CDR2 YYDKDF (reference sequence). The CDR3 DNA reads TGTGCCACCAGCAGAGATGGGGGAGGCTATGGCTACACCTTC. This codes for CATSRDGGGYGYTF.